Shown below are 30 T cell receptor beta chains from a single sample sequenced in a study of blood T cell repertoires in COVID-19. Repertoires were generated with immunoSEQ multiplex PCR, while TCRdb's copy carries only in-frame clones and drops some. The sample holds more than 150,000 clones; about 87% are singletons and the top ten take 2.5% to 3%. The sequencing input was peripheral blood. These receptors were obtained from a man aged 40-49 years with active or convalescent COVID-19.

The chain employs TRBV6-5 and TRBJ2-3; 7 bases are shared with TRBD2. Germline CDR1 MNHEY, CDR2 SVGAGI. V was clipped by 2 bases and J by 3 bases; unmatched bases: 5. The CDR3 spans 15 residues. The CDR3 here is CASSYGPSGTDTQYF. CDR3 coding DNA: TGTGCCAGCAGTTACGGGCCTAGCGGAACAGATACGCAGTATTTT.

The V call is TRBV5-6, the J call TRBJ1-1, with 9 bases identical to TRBD1. This CDR3 is 14 amino acids long. After removal of 4 bases from V and 5 bases from J, the junction contained 6 bases not matched to a gene. The germline CDR1 and CDR2 sequences are SGHDT and YYEEEE. The CDR3 DNA is TGTGCCAGCAGCCTGGACAGGGGATCGACTGAAGCTTTCTTT. It is translated as CASSLDRGSTEAFF.

The table lists this clone with a count of one. The V gene is TRBV7-2, the J gene TRBJ1-5; TRBD1 might be the D (5 bases). V was clipped by 4 bases and J by 5 bases, with 15 bases between them. CDR3 size: 15 residues. Germline loops: CDR1 SGHTA, CDR2 FQGNSA. The CDR3 DNA reads as TGTGCCAGCAGCTCTTTACCAGGGTGGGATCAGCCCCAGCATTTT. It yields the protein CASSSLPGWDQPQHF. The entire variable domain, with the rest obtained from reference TRBV7-2 and TRBJ1-5, is as follows: GAGVSQSPSNKVTEKGKDVELRCDPISGHTALYWYRQSLGQGLEFLIYFQGNSAPDKSGLPSDRFSAERTGGSVSTLTIQRTQQEDSAVYLCASSSLPGWDQPQHFGDGTRLSIL.

V gene TRBV19 combines with J gene TRBJ1-5, with 7 nucleotides matching TRBD1. This CDR3 is built from 14 residues. J lost 1 base, V lost 4 bases, and 1 base had no gene match. Germline CDR1 reads LNHDA; CDR2 reads SQIVND (reference sequence). DNA for the CDR3: TGTGCCAGTAGTAAGGGACAGAGCAATCAGCCCCAGCATTTT. Translation gives CASSKGQSNQPQHF.

DNA for the CDR3: TGTGCCACCAGTGATTCGCCGGACAGGGGAGACACTGAAGCTTTCTTT. It codes for CATSDSPDRGDTEAFF. This chain joins TRBV24-1 and TRBJ1-1, with 9 bases identical to TRBD1. This CDR3 contains 16 residues. From germline, CDR1 is KGHDR and CDR2 SFDVKD. Trimming removed 2 bases from V and 3 bases from J; junction bases left unmatched: 6.

The V gene is TRBV10-3, the J gene TRBJ1-1, with 10 bases that match TRBD1. Germline lookup yields CDR1 ENHRY and CDR2 SYGVKD. This CDR3 region has 18 residues. V lost 6 bases and J lost 0; bases outside the gene matches: 13. The CDR3 loop is CAISRPGTGDSVNTEAFF. The CDR3 DNA sequence: TGTGCCATCAGCAGACCCGGGACAGGGGATTCGGTGAACACTGAAGCTTTCTTT.

The chain is built from TRBV7-3 and TRBJ2-1, with TRBD2 matching over 8 bases. The J segment lost 0 bases and the V segment lost 2 bases, leaving 3 bases of the junction unmatched. The CDR3 has 16 residues. Germline V gene lookup returns CDR1 SGHTA and CDR2 FQGTGA. The CDR3 loop reads CASSLWRGASYNEQFF. The CDR3 DNA reads TGTGCCAGCAGCTTATGGCGGGGGGCCTCCTACAATGAGCAGTTCTTC.

The chain carries TRBV5-4 and TRBJ1-2; TRBD1 matches 11 bases. Germline V gives CDR1 SGHNT, CDR2 YYREEE (reference sequence). This CDR3 is built from 16 residues. Trimming took 3 bases from V and 8 from J; bases not matched to a gene: 12. The CDR3 region is CASSSRDRGRLEGYTF. In DNA, the CDR3 is TGTGCCAGCAGCTCCCGGGACAGGGGGAGGTTGGAAGGCTACACCTTC.

The CDR3 nucleotides read TGCGCCAGCCGGGAGGGGGCACTTCTTCGGAATGAGCAGTTCTTC. Protein: CASREGALLRNEQFF. The chain has TRBV4-1 and TRBJ2-1; a weak D match, TRBD2 (8 bases). V shed 8 bases and J shed 7 bases, with 21 bases lying between them. Germline V lookup: CDR1 MGHRA, CDR2 YSYEKL. The CDR3 covers 15 residues.

In DNA form, the CDR3 reads TGTGCCAGCAGACAGATGCCCGGGGATGCTGAAGCTTTCTTT. Its translation is CASRQMPGDAEAFF. V usage is TRBV5-6 and J usage is TRBJ1-1; D unresolved. The length of the CDR3 is 14 residues. CDR1 and CDR2 (germline): SGHDT, YYEEEE. The ends were cut back, 5 bases at V and 6 bases at J, with 17 bases in the middle.

This chain joins TRBV5-1 and TRBJ2-5, with 7 bases that match TRBD1. The CDR3 sequence is 14 residues long. CDR1 is SGHRS, CDR2 YFSETQ, per germline. The V gene end was trimmed by 2 bases and the J gene end by 5 bases; junction bases not matched to a gene: 6. This chain's CDR3 is CASSFYDRVETQYF. The CDR3, as DNA: TGCGCCAGCAGCTTCTACGACAGGGTCGAGACCCAGTACTTC.

The count of this clone is one. As DNA, the CDR3 is TGTGCCAGCAGTTCTACAGGGTCAAAAAAACTGTTTTTT. This sequence encodes CASSSTGSKKLFF. The chain couples TRBV27 to TRBJ1-4; the D gene is possibly TRBD1 (6 bases). The CDR3 is made up of 13 amino acids. The ends were cut back, 4 bases at V and 9 bases at J, with 12 bases in the middle. The germline gives CDR1 MNHEY, CDR2 SMNVEV (reference sequence).

The rearrangement links TRBV28 to TRBJ1-1; the D is unclear. V lost 2 bases, J lost 4 bases, and 8 bases lay in between. Germline loops: CDR1 MDHEN, CDR2 SYDVKM. The CDR3 has 13 residues. Here the CDR3 reads CASSLRGLTEAFF. The CDR3 DNA follows: TGTGCCAGCAGTTTACGTGGGCTCACTGAAGCTTTCTTT.

Only one count was recorded for this clone. The chain has TRBV9 and TRBJ1-1; possible D gene TRBD1, 5 bases. The CDR3 runs 14 residues. V shed 0 bases and J shed 5 bases, with 11 bases lying between them. CDR1 and CDR2 from the germline V gene are SGDLS and YYNGEE. CDR3 DNA sequence: TGTGCCAGCAGCGTAGGGCAGGGCCGAACTGAAGCTTTCTTT. Amino acids: CASSVGQGRTEAFF.

This clone has a handful of counts. The genes are TRBV12-3 or TRBV12-4 and TRBJ1-2, with 7 bases matching TRBD1. CDR3 size: 13 residues. The junction had 8 bases not matched to a gene; V was cut back by 5 bases and J by 8 bases. The CDR3 sequence: CASSPDRAQGYTF. The CDR3 DNA sequence: TGTGCCAGCAGTCCTGACAGGGCACAGGGCTACACCTTC.

This chain uses TRBV5-1 with TRBJ1-1, with unresolved D. V lost 8 bases and J 1 base, leaving 9 bases between the germline ends. CDR1 is SGHRS and CDR2 is YFSETQ in the germline V gene. The CDR3 runs to 12 residues. The CDR3 loop is CASRQPNTEAFF. CDR3 DNA sequence: TGCGCCAGTAGACAACCGAACACTGAAGCTTTCTTT.

The chain combines TRBV28 with TRBJ2-7; 8 nucleotides line up with TRBD2. CDR1 and CDR2 (germline): MDHEN, SYDVKM. Unmatched junction bases numbered 7, after V lost 6 bases and J lost 3 bases. The CDR3 runs to 14 residues. In DNA form, the CDR3 reads TGTGCCAGCAGCGGTAGCGGGGCAGGCTACGAGCAGTACTTC. This codes for CASSGSGAGYEQYF.

The chain links TRBV5-4 to TRBJ1-2; perhaps TRBD1 as D (5 bases). The CDR3 runs 15 residues. The germline CDR1 and CDR2 sequences are SGHNT and YYREEE (reference sequence). V lost 2 bases to trimming and J lost 7 bases, with 18 bases between them. This CDR3 reads CASSFPGTWGSGYTF. As DNA, the CDR3 is TGTGCCAGCAGCTTTCCCGGGACTTGGGGTAGTGGCTACACCTTC. Based on the CDR3 plus reference TRBV5-4 and TRBJ1-2, the full variable domain is ETGVTQSPTHLIKTRGQQVTLRCSSQSGHNTVSWYQQALGQGPQFIFQYYREEENGRGNFPPRFSGLQFPNYSSELNVNALELDDSALYLCASSFPGTWGSGYTFGSGTRLTVV.

This chain uses TRBV27 with TRBJ1-5; a weak D match, TRBD1 (6 bases). The CDR3 is 17 residues long. V lost 3 bases and J 4 bases, leaving 19 bases between the germline ends. Germline V gene sequence: CDR1 MNHEY, CDR2 SMNVEV (reference sequence). This CDR3 reads CASSFGAVQGRNQPQHF. DNA for the CDR3: TGTGCCAGCAGTTTTGGGGCAGTTCAGGGGCGGAATCAGCCCCAGCATTTT.

The rearrangement uses TRBV21-1 and TRBJ2-7; TRBD1, the D gene given by the table, was not confirmed from the DNA. TRBV21-1 is an annotated pseudogene. CDR3 size: 17 residues. As DNA, the CDR3 is TGTGCCAGCAGCTCATGCGGACAGGTAAACGGGAAATACGAGCAGTACTTC. Encoded protein: CASSSCGQVNGKYEQYF.

The CDR3 protein is CASRQGWNQPQHF. DNA for the CDR3: TGTGCCAGCCGACAGGGATGGAATCAGCCCCAGCATTTT. The rearrangement links TRBV28 to TRBJ1-5; TRBD1 aligns across 7 bases. Germline values: CDR1 MDHEN, CDR2 SYDVKM. This CDR3 spans 13 amino acids. Trimming cost V 8 bases and J 4 bases; bases outside gene matches: 5.

The rearrangement uses TRBV2 and TRBJ1-2; D is unresolved. Germline CDR1 reads SNHLY; CDR2 reads FYNNEI. This CDR3 region has 11 residues. The V gene lost 6 bases and the J gene lost 4 bases, with 6 bases spanning the gap. CDR3 protein: CASRSFYGYTF. CDR3 sequence (DNA): TGTGCCAGCAGGAGTTTCTATGGCTACACCTTC.

The chain uses TRBV6-5 and TRBJ2-2; possibly TRBD2 for D (5 bases). V was clipped by 6 bases and J by 5 bases, with 16 bases between them. The CDR3 loop spans 15 amino acids. Per the germline V gene, CDR1 is MNHEY and CDR2 is SVGAGI. The CDR3 reads CASSPGLIGTGELFF. In DNA form, the CDR3 reads TGTGCCAGCAGCCCGGGATTGATTGGGACCGGGGAGCTGTTTTTT.

V usage is TRBV6-5 and J usage is TRBJ1-3, with D uncertain. The CDR3 covers 14 residues. Trimming shortened V by 7 bases and J by 4 bases, and 14 bases separated the two germline ends. In germline, CDR1 is MNHEY, CDR2 SVGAGI. For the CDR3, the DNA is TGTGCCAGCACCACGGAGGGAGGCGGAAACACCATATATTTT. Translated, it gives CASTTEGGGNTIYF.

The chain couples TRBV15 to TRBJ1-5, with D possibly TRBD1 on 6 matching bases. Trimming pared 1 base from V and 2 bases from J, leaving 18 bases between. The CDR3 contains 18 residues. The germline V gene encodes CDR1 LNHNV and CDR2 YYDKDF (reference sequence). CDR3: CATSRGPPGQHGNQPQHF. The CDR3 bases are TGTGCCACCAGCAGAGGCCCTCCTGGACAGCATGGCAATCAGCCCCAGCATTTT.

The chain combines TRBV7-9 with TRBJ1-1; D possibly corresponds to TRBD1 (5 bases). The ends were cut back, 5 bases at V and 2 bases at J, with 15 bases in the middle. The CDR3 runs to 15 residues. CDR1 is SEHNR, CDR2 FQNEAQ, per germline (reference sequence). The CDR3 DNA follows: TGTGCCAGCAGCAGTCCCGGCGGGGCAAACACTGAAGCTTTCTTT. This encodes CASSSPGGANTEAFF.

This chain links TRBV30 with TRBJ1-2, with 11 bases identical to TRBD1. There are 15 residues in the CDR3. Unmatched junction bases numbered 7, after V lost 3 bases and J lost 4 bases. Germline CDR1 GTSNPN, CDR2 SVGIG (reference sequence). CDR3 amino acids: CAWRLGTGGGYGYTF. The CDR3 DNA sequence: TGTGCCTGGAGATTAGGGACAGGGGGTGGCTATGGCTACACCTTC.

Details on this clone: Other DNA sequences in the same sample also yield this CDR3. V and J are TRBV7-9 and TRBJ1-2; 7 nucleotides align to TRBD1. The CDR3 consists of 13 residues. With V trimmed by 2 bases and J by 7 bases, 4 bases remained unmatched. The germline CDR1 and CDR2 sequences are SEHNR and FQNEAQ (reference sequence). CDR3 in amino acids: CASSLMTGLGYTF. The CDR3 bases are TGTGCCAGCAGCTTAATGACAGGGCTTGGCTACACCTTC.

V usage is TRBV5-1 and J usage is TRBJ1-1; a possible D gene is TRBD1 (6 bases). The CDR3 covers 14 residues. Trimming took off 0 bases at V and 3 bases at J, with 9 bases between the two ends. Germline V gives CDR1 SGHRS, CDR2 YFSETQ. CDR3 residues: CASSLGAGDTEAFF. CDR3 coding DNA: TGCGCCAGCAGCTTGGGGGCAGGGGACACTGAAGCTTTCTTT.

The V and J genes are TRBV18 and TRBJ1-2; weak D call: TRBD1 (6 bases). The CDR3 is 13 residues long. Germline V gene lookup returns CDR1 KGHSH and CDR2 LQKENI. V dropped 3 bases and J dropped 2 bases, with 7 bases sitting between them. CDR3 nucleotide sequence: TGTGCCAGCTCACCCCAGGGGAACTATGGCTACACCTTC. Translated: CASSPQGNYGYTF.